The 14 T cell receptor beta chains in this list originate from one sample, sequenced in a study of graft-versus-host responses after intestinal transplantation. Repertoires were generated with immunoSEQ multiplex PCR, while TCRdb's copy carries only in-frame clones and drops some. Of 70,000 or so clones in the sample, about 87% were seen once. Their target antigens are unknown. This specimen consisted of unstimulated CD4+ T cells sorted from spleen or lymph node cells, obtained before transplant. These TCRs come from a human donor who was the organ donor for an intestinal transplant.

The V gene is TRBV28, the J gene TRBJ1-6, with D possibly matching TRBD1 (6 bases). CDR1 and CDR2 from the germline V gene are MDHEN and SYDVKM. Trimming left V 5 bases short and J 16 bases short, with 12 bases between. This CDR3 contains 11 residues. CDR3 in DNA: TGTGCCAGCAGTATCTCAGGGGCTCTCCACTTT. Amino acids: CASSISGALHF.

The chain recombines TRBV29-1 with TRBJ2-5, with D perhaps matching TRBD1 (7 bases). V lost 7 bases and J lost 5, with 17 bases in between. The CDR3 runs 13 residues. CDR1 is SQVTM, CDR2 ANQGSEA, per germline. The CDR3 sequence is CSGARGSGETQYF. DNA of the CDR3: TGCAGCGGCGCCAGGGGGAGCGGGGAGACCCAGTACTTC.

The genes are TRBV4-2 and TRBJ2-5; 9 bases line up with TRBD2. The CDR3 loop spans 16 amino acids. V lost 1 base, J lost 1 base, and 4 bases stayed unmatched. Germline CDR1 reads LGHNA; CDR2 reads YNFKEQ. The CDR3 loop is CASSQGPAGGQETQYF. In nucleotides, the CDR3 is TGTGCCAGCAGCCAAGGTCCAGCGGGGGGCCAAGAGACCCAGTACTTC.

The chain employs TRBV6-1 and TRBJ1-1; weak D call: TRBD1 (5 bases). Germline values: CDR1 MNHNS, CDR2 SASEGT. V lost 0 bases and J 11 bases, leaving 13 bases between the germline ends. The CDR3 is 13 residues long. The CDR3 loop is CASSEALQVQAFF. Here the CDR3 DNA reads TGTGCCAGCAGTGAAGCGCTACAGGTTCAGGCTTTCTTT.

This chain uses TRBV7-2 with TRBJ2-5, with D perhaps TRBD2 (5 bases). V was pared by 6 bases and J by 5 bases, with 10 bases between. The CDR3 runs to 12 residues. Germline assignment: CDR1 SGHTA and CDR2 FQGNSA. Here the CDR3 DNA reads TGTGCCAGCAGACAACTAGGGGAGACCCAGTACTTC. Translation gives CASRQLGETQYF.

The CDR3 spells CASSTSGAGGAFF. The CDR3 DNA reads TGCGCCAGCAGTACTTCAGGGGCTGGGGGAGCTTTCTTT. The chain recombines TRBV5-1 with TRBJ1-1; TRBD1 might be the D (6 bases). The CDR3 has 13 amino acids. Germline values: CDR1 SGHRS, CDR2 YFSETQ. The ends were cut back, 5 bases at V and 10 bases at J, with 18 bases in the middle.

Of note for this clone: The junction does not match germline at one end; this may be a read error. The chain couples TRBV7-7 to TRBJ2-2; 10 bases fit TRBD2. This CDR3 comprises 16 residues. CDR1 SSHAT and CDR2 FNYEAQ come from the germline V gene (reference sequence). The CDR3 DNA reads as TGTGCTAGCAGCTTAGCGGGGGGACTAAACACCGGGGAGCTGTTTTTT. Protein: CASSLAGGLNTGELFF.

This sequence joins TRBV5-5 and TRBJ2-7, with TRBD1 as a possible D gene (6 bases). The CDR3 is made up of 17 amino acids. V was shortened by 7 bases and J by 0 bases, with 23 bases between the two germline ends. The germline CDR1 and CDR2 sequences are SGHKS and YYEKEE (reference sequence). The CDR3 coding sequence is TGTGCCAGCGCTAGGGGAGTCAACACAGGGAGCTCCTACGAGCAGTACGTC. It yields the protein CASARGVNTGSSYEQYV.

This clone was counted once. The chain uses TRBV19 and TRBJ2-1; 7 nucleotides agree with TRBD1. The CDR3 loop spans 11 amino acids. V dropped 6 bases and J dropped 8; count of bases not matched to a gene: 1. Germline V CDR1 and CDR2: LNHDA, SQIVND (reference sequence). CDR3 sequence (DNA): TGTGCCAGTAGGACAGGGTATGAGCAGTTCTTC. This encodes CASRTGYEQFF.

This clone turned up a few times. CDR3 in DNA: TGTGCCAGCAGCCTAGAGACAGGGCTTAATTCACCCCTCCACTTT. This encodes CASSLETGLNSPLHF. V gene TRBV7-2 combines with J gene TRBJ1-6, with 7 bases identical to TRBD1. CDR1 is SGHTA and CDR2 is FQGNSA in the germline V gene. This CDR3 is built from 15 residues. With 5 bases clipped from V and 6 bases from J, the junction kept 7 bases outside the gene matches.

This chain links TRBV10-3 with TRBJ1-6; the D gene is possibly TRBD1 (5 bases). Looked up from germline, CDR1 is ENHRY and CDR2 is SYGVKD. The CDR3 runs 17 residues. V dropped 6 bases and J dropped 6 bases, with 21 bases sitting between them. The DNA for the CDR3 is TGTGCCATCAGCGACGGTGGTTGGGGCTTGTCTAATTCACCCCTCCACTTT. Protein: CAISDGGWGLSNSPLHF.

This clone is a singleton in its sample. The chain has TRBV29-1 and TRBJ1-6; D unresolved. V was pared by 4 bases and J by 7 bases, with 8 bases between. The germline gives CDR1 SQVTM, CDR2 ANQGSEA. CDR3 size: 12 residues. CDR3 sequence reads: CSVASANSPLHF. The CDR3 DNA reads TGCAGCGTTGCGTCCGCGAATTCACCCCTCCACTTT.

The rearrangement joins TRBV7-9 to TRBJ2-5; D is possibly TRBD1 (6 bases). V shed 2 bases and J shed 4 bases, with 14 bases lying between them. CDR3 length: 15 amino acids. Germline V gives CDR1 SEHNR, CDR2 FQNEAQ (reference sequence). Here the CDR3 DNA reads TGTGCCAGCAGCTTATTAACCGTGGGGGCAGAGACCCAGTACTTC. It is translated as CASSLLTVGAETQYF.

This clone has a single count. The V and J genes are TRBV2 and TRBJ1-5; D might be TRBD1 (6 bases). Trimming shortened V by 3 bases and J by 3 bases, and 12 bases separated the two germline ends. The CDR3 covers 15 residues. Germline CDR1 and CDR2: SNHLY and FYNNEI. The CDR3 region has the DNA TGTGCCAGCAGTGAGAGGGGACACTTCAATCAGCCCCAGCATTTT. Protein: CASSERGHFNQPQHF.